What follows are 27 T cell receptor beta chains derived from one specimen sequenced in a study of PD-1 blockade in classical Hodgkin lymphoma. The repertoire was sequenced with immunoSEQ multiplex PCR; TCRdb's copy has only in-frame clones and lacks some. The table shows about 54,000 clones, with 91% occurring only once. Every patient had relapsed following autologous stem cell transplantation, and cohorts differed in brentuximab vedotin exposure. The sample consisted of peripheral blood mononuclear cells (PBMCs), taken before the second cycle of nivolumab. The source is a human donor with classical Hodgkin lymphoma.

The chain couples TRBV11-2 to TRBJ2-7; D remains unclear. The CDR3 sequence is 10 residues long. Germline assignment: CDR1 SGHAT and CDR2 FQNNGV. This chain's CDR3 is CASGPYEQYF. The DNA of the CDR3 is TGTGCATCGGGTCCCTACGAGCAGTACTTC. The full variable domain, rest sourced from reference TRBV11-2 and TRBJ2-7, is EAGVAQSPRYKIIEKRQSVAFWCNPISGHATLYWYQQILGQGPKLLIQFQNNGVVDDSQLPKDRFSAERLKGVDSTLKIQPAKLEDSAVYLCASGPYEQYFGPGTRLTVT.

Only one count was recorded for this clone. This sequence joins TRBV28 and TRBJ2-7; D is ambiguous. Deletions cut 3 bases from V and 1 base from J, with 16 bases between. The CDR3 totals 16 residues. CDR1 is MDHEN and CDR2 is SYDVKM in the germline V gene. CDR3 in amino acids: CASSFPPGSFSYEQYF. The CDR3 bases are TGTGCCAGCAGTTTCCCCCCCGGCAGCTTTTCCTACGAGCAGTACTTC.

The gene calls are TRBV2 and TRBJ2-1; possibly TRBD2 for D (7 bases). V was clipped by 3 bases and J by 10 bases, with 10 bases between them. Germline assignment: CDR1 SNHLY and CDR2 FYNNEI. This CDR3 has 12 amino acids. The CDR3 sequence: CASSDGGPEQFF. In DNA form, the CDR3 reads TGTGCCAGCAGTGACGGGGGGCCGGAGCAGTTCTTC.

This chain links TRBV7-6 with TRBJ1-1, with D possibly being TRBD1 (6 bases). The CDR3 has 17 residues. Germline CDR1 SGHVS, CDR2 FNYEAQ. The germline V and J ends were trimmed by 3 bases and 2 bases, with 19 bases remaining between them. The CDR3 bases are TGTGCCAGCAGCTTCTTCGATCTCCGGGACACCAACACTGAAGCTTTCTTT. Its protein is CASSFFDLRDTNTEAFF.

The V call is TRBV27, the J call TRBJ2-2; 11 bases are a match to TRBD2. V trimming: 5 bases; J trimming: 1 base; junction bases outside the gene matches: 3. The CDR3 spans 16 residues. From germline, CDR1 is MNHEY and CDR2 SMNVEV (reference sequence). The CDR3 spells CASSPLAGGNTGELFF. CDR3 DNA sequence: TGTGCCAGCAGTCCCCTAGCGGGGGGGAACACCGGGGAGCTGTTTTTT.

The chain links TRBV27 to TRBJ1-3; D is ambiguous. Trimming cost V 3 bases and J 1 base, with 10 bases left between them. This CDR3 region has 15 residues. From germline, CDR1 is MNHEY and CDR2 SMNVEV (reference sequence). The CDR3 protein is CASSFVGGSGNTIYF. The CDR3 nucleotides are TGTGCCAGCAGTTTCGTGGGAGGGTCTGGAAACACCATATATTTT.

This clone occurred once. This rearrangement joins TRBV2 to TRBJ2-4, with no clear D. V lost 4 bases and J lost 4, with 8 bases in between. The CDR3 runs to 13 residues. CDR1 and CDR2 from the germline V gene are SNHLY and FYNNEI. CDR3 DNA sequence: TGTGCCAGCAGTGGTGGGTCAAAAAACATTCAGTACTTC. Translation gives CASSGGSKNIQYF. The variable domain in full, completed from reference TRBV2 and TRBJ2-4, reads EPEVTQTPSHQVTQMGQEVILRCVPISNHLYFYWYRQILGQKVEFLVSFYNNEISEKSEIFDDQFSVERPDGSNFTLKIRSTKLEDSAMYFCASSGGSKNIQYFGAGTRLSVL.

The chain is built from TRBV5-6 and TRBJ1-2; 12 nucleotides match TRBD1. The CDR3 is made up of 18 amino acids. With V trimmed by 3 bases and J by 2 bases, 11 bases remained unmatched. CDR1 and CDR2 from the germline V gene are SGHDT and YYEEEE. CDR3 sequence: CASSSGTGGPKTNYGYTF. The CDR3, as DNA: TGTGCCAGCAGCTCCGGGACAGGGGGCCCGAAAACGAACTATGGCTACACCTTC. The whole variable domain, filled in from reference TRBV5-6 and TRBJ1-2, reads DAGVTQSPTHLIKTRGQQVTLRCSPKSGHDTVSWYQQALGQGPQFIFQYYEEEERQRGNFPDRFSGHQFPNYSSELNVNALLLGDSALYLCASSSGTGGPKTNYGYTFGSGTRLTVV.

This sequence joins TRBV13 and TRBJ1-5; TRBD1 might be the D (6 bases). The V gene's germline CDR1 is PRHDT and CDR2 FYEKMQ (reference sequence). The CDR3 is made up of 14 amino acids. Trimming left V 2 bases short and J 3 bases short, with 8 bases between. The CDR3 region is CASSLQGFNQPQHF. In DNA, the CDR3 is TGTGCCAGCAGCTTACAGGGGTTCAATCAGCCCCAGCATTTT.

The CDR3 is CASSSRQNYGYTF. CDR3 DNA sequence: TGTGCCAGCTCGTCTCGACAGAACTATGGCTACACCTTC. The rearrangement uses TRBV18 and TRBJ1-2; TRBD1 might be the D (5 bases). Germline V gene lookup returns CDR1 KGHSH and CDR2 LQKENI. The V and J ends lost 6 bases and 2 bases respectively, with 10 bases between them. The length of the CDR3 is 13 residues.

Of note for this clone: Because the CDR3's place on the DNA is in doubt, the DNA is left out and the CDR3 is given as listed by TCRdb. This sequence joins TRBV12-2 and TRBJ1-6. TRBV12-2 is a known pseudogene. The CDR3 spans 21 amino acids, including both terminal residues. This chain's CDR3 is CASRLPRIVYWAFGTGSPLHF.

The CDR3, as DNA: TGTGCCAGCTCCCAGACAAGAAACTCCTACAATGAGCAGTTCTTC. Its translation is CASSQTRNSYNEQFF. The chain uses TRBV18 and TRBJ2-1; D not resolved. This CDR3 comprises 15 residues. V gave up 6 bases and J gave up 0 bases, with 12 bases separating them. Looked up from germline, CDR1 is KGHSH and CDR2 is LQKENI.

In DNA, the CDR3 is TGTGCCAGCAGCCTCTCCCCCTTCGGGGCCAACGTCCTGACTTTC. Amino acid sequence: CASSLSPFGANVLTF. The chain links TRBV4-2 to TRBJ2-6; D is undetermined. The CDR3 is made up of 15 amino acids. CDR1 and CDR2 (germline): LGHNA, YNFKEQ. The germline V and J ends were trimmed by 4 bases and 4 bases, with 11 bases remaining between them.

This clone was recorded once. The chain's CDR3 is CVRSLGRHSGGEEAFF. CDR3 bases: TGTGTCAGAAGCTTGGGGCGGCACTCAGGGGGCGAAGAAGCTTTCTTT. The chain is built from TRBV7-5 and TRBJ1-1; the table calls TRBD1, which could not be checked here. TRBV7-5 is tagged as a pseudogene. The CDR3 is made up of 16 amino acids.

The chain is built from TRBV7-3 and TRBJ1-1; 9 bases agree with TRBD1. V shed 5 bases and J 1 base; nucleotides not matched to a gene: 2. Germline-derived CDR1 and CDR2 are SGHTA and FQGTGA. There are 14 residues in the CDR3. CDR3 residues: CASSVTGGNTEAFF. CDR3 in DNA: TGTGCCAGCAGCGTGACAGGGGGGAACACTGAAGCTTTCTTT.

This clone was seen only once. The rearrangement joins TRBV27 to TRBJ2-3; 8 nucleotides line up with TRBD2. The V segment lost 1 base and the J segment 5 bases; nucleotides outside the gene matches: 2. Germline V gene data show CDR1 as MNHEY and CDR2 as SMNVEV (reference sequence). The CDR3 covers 14 residues. CDR3 in amino acids: CASSLYLAGDTQYF. CDR3 DNA: TGTGCCAGCAGTTTATACCTAGCGGGAGATACGCAGTATTTT.

The chain joins TRBV27 to TRBJ2-5; D unresolved. Trimming cost V 6 bases and J 4 bases, with 9 bases left between them. This CDR3 contains 12 residues. Germline V lookup: CDR1 MNHEY, CDR2 SMNVEV (reference sequence). The CDR3 DNA sequence: TGTGCCAGCAGAGGACCCGTAGAGACCCAGTACTTC. It specifies CASRGPVETQYF.

The V gene is TRBV6-5, the J gene TRBJ2-1; tentatively, D is TRBD1 or TRBD2 (5 bases each). The germline CDR1 and CDR2 sequences are MNHEY and SVGAGI. The CDR3 totals 15 residues. V lost 7 bases and J lost 3, with 16 bases in between. CDR3 bases: TGTGCCAGCACCCTACACCGGGACCACTACAATGAGCAGTTCTTC. This translates into CASTLHRDHYNEQFF.

The genes are TRBV9 and TRBJ1-4; no clear D gene. Germline CDR1 is SGDLS and CDR2 is YYNGEE. The CDR3 runs 17 residues. Trimming stripped 0 bases from V and 4 bases from J, with 16 bases between. Here the CDR3 DNA reads TGTGCCAGCAGCGTAGGAAACCATCAGGCCCTTAATGAAAAACTGTTTTTT. It is translated as CASSVGNHQALNEKLFF.

This chain uses TRBV19 with TRBJ1-2; TRBD1 agrees at 8 bases. This CDR3 has 17 amino acids. The junction had 13 bases not matched to a gene; V was cut back by 3 bases and J by 4 bases. Germline V gene sequence: CDR1 LNHDA, CDR2 SQIVND (reference sequence). CDR3 sequence (DNA): TGTGCCAGTAGTATTGGTGACAGGGCAGGGGGCGGCTATGGCTACACCTTC. This codes for CASSIGDRAGGGYGYTF.

The gene calls are TRBV27 and TRBJ2-3; TRBD1 is a possible D gene (6 bases). The V and J ends lost 3 bases and 1 base respectively, with 8 bases between them. The CDR3 has 14 amino acids. Looked up from germline, CDR1 is MNHEY and CDR2 is SMNVEV (reference sequence). CDR3 region: CASSLYRGTDTQYF. The CDR3 coding sequence is TGTGCCAGCAGTTTGTACAGGGGCACAGATACGCAGTATTTT.

The J gene is TRBJ1-4, the V gene TRBV15; D is perhaps TRBD1 (6 bases). The CDR3 is 20 amino acids. Looked up from germline, CDR1 is LNHNV and CDR2 is YYDKDF (reference sequence). V was cut by 1 base and J by 4 bases, with 25 bases left in between. The CDR3 DNA reads as TGTGCCACCAGCAGAGGAGATGTACAGGGCCCCCCCTTTTATAATGAAAAACTGTTTTTT. Protein sequence: CATSRGDVQGPPFYNEKLFF.

The J gene is TRBJ2-1, the V gene TRBV4-2; 8 positions agree with TRBD2. The CDR3 loop spans 16 amino acids. The germline V gene encodes CDR1 LGHNA and CDR2 YNFKEQ. V lost 8 bases to trimming and J lost 5 bases; unmatched junction nucleotides: 14. The CDR3 region is CASPHSSGGSHNEQFF. CDR3 in DNA: TGTGCCAGCCCCCATTCATCGGGGGGGTCACACAATGAGCAGTTCTTC.

The chain carries TRBV7-9 and TRBJ2-7; the D gene could be TRBD1 or TRBD2 (5 bases each). V dropped 1 base and J dropped 2 bases, with 9 bases sitting between them. The CDR3 sequence is 14 residues long. Germline loops: CDR1 SEHNR, CDR2 FQNEAQ (reference sequence). The CDR3 is CASSLDRRTYEQYF. The CDR3 DNA follows: TGTGCCAGCAGCTTAGACAGGAGGACCTACGAGCAGTACTTC.

The chain combines TRBV19 with TRBJ2-6, with a tentative D call TRBD2 (5 bases). V lost 2 bases and J lost 4, with 12 bases in between. The germline CDR1 and CDR2 sequences are LNHDA and SQIVND (reference sequence). The CDR3 covers 16 residues. DNA for the CDR3: TGTGCCAGTAGTATAAGTCGGGGTGCGGGGGCCAACGTCCTGACTTTC. Protein sequence: CASSISRGAGANVLTF. Combining the CDR3 with reference TRBV19 and TRBJ2-6 gives the whole variable domain DGGITQSPKYLFRKEGQNVTLSCEQNLNHDAMYWYRQDPGQGLRLIYYSQIVNDFQKGDIAEGYSVSREKKESFPLTVTSAQKNPTAFYLCASSISRGAGANVLTFGAGSRLTVL.

The J gene is TRBJ2-4, the V gene TRBV19; 7 positions agree with TRBD1. Germline V CDR1 and CDR2: LNHDA, SQIVND (reference sequence). Trimming at V came to 5 bases and at J to 0 bases, leaving 7 bases not matched to a gene. The CDR3 sequence is 16 residues long. CDR3: CASSADRDLAKNIQYF. The CDR3 DNA reads as TGTGCCAGTAGTGCAGACAGGGACCTAGCCAAAAACATTCAGTACTTC.

The chain links TRBV2 to TRBJ2-5; 8 bases fit TRBD1. The CDR3 covers 15 residues. The germline gives CDR1 SNHLY, CDR2 FYNNEI. With V trimmed by 7 bases and J by 3 bases, 10 bases remained unmatched. The CDR3 loop is CASIATGGRKETQYF. DNA for the CDR3: TGTGCCAGCATCGCAACAGGGGGGCGGAAAGAGACCCAGTACTTC.